The clone carrying this TCR beta chain was detected ten times or more. The antigen is unknown. The germline V and J ends were trimmed by 5 bases and 2 bases, with 16 bases remaining between them. CDR3 length equals 16 residues. The germline V gene encodes CDR1 SGHVS and CDR2 FNYEAQ. This sample was taken from a study of T cell repertoires in cytomegalovirus infection. About the study: Through public TCR beta signatures, both CMV infection and matching HLA type were indicated.

TCRdb independently ran MiXCR on the reads; one entry per CDR3 protein. The data contain about 450,000 distinct CDR3 sequences, about 33% of them singletons. General study points: Ex vivo responses were dominated by HLA-C-restricted CMV-specific TCR beta clonotypes.

The clonotype comes from a human donor in good health (CMV status not recorded). Some clones in this sample may be carry-over from other donors' samples. The chain uses TRBV7-6 and TRBJ1-3; D might be TRBD1 (6 bases). Sequencing input: PBMCs. CDR3 nucleotide sequence: TGTGCCAGCAGCCCCTCGCGGGGGGCGCCTGGAAACACCATATATTTT. Translating it yields CASSPSRGAPGNTIYF.